The 26 T cell receptor beta chains below all came from one sample that was sequenced in a study of cytomegalovirus exposure and HLA in healthy donors. PCR amplification relied on 60 Vbeta primers (plus 13 Jbeta primers). TCRdb keeps only in-frame clones here, not all; method: immunoSEQ multiplex PCR. The table includes 60,000 to 70,000 clones, almost 70% detected once. Specimen: PBMCs. These receptors came from a man aged 40-49 years in good health and CMV-seropositive.

The chain recombines TRBV9 with TRBJ2-5, with TRBD2 identical over 12 bases. CDR3 length: 14 residues. V was pared by 4 bases and J by 5 bases, with 3 bases of the junction left unmatched. The germline V gene has CDR1 SGDLS and CDR2 YYNGEE. The CDR3 loop reads CASSITSGGETQYF. The CDR3 DNA reads TGTGCCAGCAGCATTACTAGCGGGGGGGAGACCCAGTACTTC. Using reference TRBV9 and TRBJ2-5 for the parts outside the CDR3, the full variable domain is DSGVTQTPKHLITATGQRVTLRCSPRSGDLSVYWYQQSLDQGLQFLIQYYNGEERAKGNILERFSAQQFPDLHSELNLSSLELGDSALYFCASSITSGGETQYFGPGTRLLVL.

The CDR3, as DNA: TGTGCCAGCAGCTTAGTTGGAGGGGCGGCAGTTGGTGGTGGGGGTAATACGCAGTATTTT. It encodes CASSLVGGAAVGGGGNTQYF. The chain is built from TRBV7-6 and TRBJ2-3; a weak D match, TRBD2 (6 bases). V gave up 1 base and J gave up 7 bases, with 30 bases separating them. This CDR3 region has 20 residues. CDR1 is SGHVS, CDR2 FNYEAQ, per germline.

The V and J genes are TRBV6-5 and TRBJ1-2; unclear D gene. CDR3 size: 14 residues. Germline CDR1 reads MNHEY; CDR2 reads SVGAGI. Trimming removed 6 bases from V and 1 base from J, with 12 bases in between. This CDR3 reads CASRSPRDNYGYTF. The DNA for the CDR3 is TGTGCCAGCAGATCACCAAGAGATAACTATGGCTACACCTTC.

The V and J genes are TRBV10-3 and TRBJ2-5, with TRBD1 matching 9 bases. Germline V gene data show CDR1 as ENHRY and CDR2 as SYGVKD. V dropped 8 bases and J dropped 4; count of bases not matched to a gene: 5. This CDR3 has 13 residues. In nucleotides, the CDR3 is TGTGCCATCCACCCGGGACAGGGAGAGACCCAGTACTTC. Translated: CAIHPGQGETQYF.

The V and J genes are TRBV23-1 and TRBJ2-3; D perhaps matches TRBD1 (6 bases). TRBV23-1 is placed among ORFs of uncertain function. The CDR3 runs 15 residues. This chain's CDR3 is CASVGAGMSTDTQYF. The CDR3 coding sequence is TGCGCGAGTGTGGGGGCGGGTATGAGCACAGATACGCAGTATTTT.

The chain uses TRBV9 and TRBJ2-2, with D perhaps matching TRBD2 (6 bases). V dropped 3 bases and J dropped 4 bases, with 13 bases sitting between them. The CDR3 totals 15 residues. Looked up from germline, CDR1 is SGDLS and CDR2 is YYNGEE. This CDR3 reads CASSGGDSLTGELFF. In DNA, the CDR3 is TGTGCCAGCAGCGGAGGGGACTCTCTCACCGGGGAGCTGTTTTTT. Looking up the rest from reference TRBV9 and TRBJ2-2 gives the full variable domain: DSGVTQTPKHLITATGQRVTLRCSPRSGDLSVYWYQQSLDQGLQFLIQYYNGEERAKGNILERFSAQQFPDLHSELNLSSLELGDSALYFCASSGGDSLTGELFFGEGSRLTVL.

The chain employs TRBV4-2 and TRBJ2-1; 9 bases align to TRBD2. Losses at the gene ends were 0 bases for V and 6 bases for J; bases not matched to a gene: 6. Germline V gives CDR1 LGHNA, CDR2 YNFKEQ. This CDR3 has 16 residues. CDR3 protein: CASSQERGGISNEQFF. In DNA, the CDR3 is TGTGCCAGCAGCCAAGAGCGGGGGGGGATTTCCAATGAGCAGTTCTTC.

The rearrangement links TRBV5-4 to TRBJ1-1, with D hard to call. The CDR3 covers 15 residues. V was cut by 1 base and J by 0 bases, with 10 bases left in between. Per the germline V gene, CDR1 is SGHNT and CDR2 is YYREEE (reference sequence). The CDR3 bases are TGTGCCAGCAGCTTGACCAGAGGGATGAACACTGAAGCTTTCTTT. It yields the protein CASSLTRGMNTEAFF.

This clone was seen only once. Distinct nucleotide sequences in the sample also encode this CDR3. The chain combines TRBV13 with TRBJ1-1, with TRBD1 as a possible D gene (5 bases). The CDR3 is 16 residues long. CDR1 is PRHDT and CDR2 is FYEKMQ in the germline V gene (reference sequence). V gave up 3 bases and J gave up 2 bases, with 16 bases separating them. The CDR3 bases are TGTGCCAGCAGCTTGGGGGGGTTAGTCGTAAACACTGAAGCTTTCTTT. Its protein product is CASSLGGLVVNTEAFF.

This chain connects TRBV4-2 to TRBJ2-7; D unresolved. This CDR3 has 14 amino acids. Germline V gene sequence: CDR1 LGHNA, CDR2 YNFKEQ. Between the trimmed V and J ends, which lost 5 bases and 2 bases, there was a span of 13 bases. Written as DNA, the CDR3 is TGTGCCAGCAGCGCCTCCGACTCAACCTACGAGCAGTACTTC. It codes for CASSASDSTYEQYF.

CDR3 coding DNA: TGCAGCGTTGATGGGCAGGGGGCCCACGAGCAGTACTTC. It codes for CSVDGQGAHEQYF. The rearrangement joins TRBV29-1 to TRBJ2-7; 8 bases match TRBD1. The CDR3 runs to 13 residues. V dropped 3 bases and J dropped 5; count of bases not matched to a gene: 6. CDR1 and CDR2 from the germline V gene are SQVTM and ANQGSEA.

The rearrangement joins TRBV18 to TRBJ2-7; 10 bases fit TRBD1. Germline CDR1 and CDR2: KGHSH and LQKENI. CDR3 length: 14 residues. With 5 bases clipped from V and 4 bases from J, the junction kept 5 bases outside the gene matches. CDR3 in amino acids: CASSKPGQGYEQYF. In DNA, the CDR3 is TGTGCCAGCTCAAAGCCGGGACAGGGGTACGAGCAGTACTTC.

The chain uses TRBV7-9 and TRBJ2-3; TRBD1 matches 8 bases. The V gene end was trimmed by 3 bases and the J gene end by 1 base; junction bases not matched to a gene: 3. The CDR3 extends over 15 amino acids. Germline lookup yields CDR1 SEHNR and CDR2 FQNEAQ (reference sequence). The DNA of the CDR3 is TGTGCCAGCAGCTTGACAGGGGTGGGCACAGATACGCAGTATTTT. Its translation is CASSLTGVGTDTQYF.

The chain recombines TRBV6-5 with TRBJ2-1; 9 bases agree with TRBD2. The V gene end was trimmed by 8 bases and the J gene end by 9 bases; junction bases not matched to a gene: 11. Germline lookup yields CDR1 MNHEY and CDR2 SVGAGI. This CDR3 contains 14 residues. CDR3 region: CASSEGGRVGEQFF. As DNA, the CDR3 is TGTGCCAGCTCTGAGGGCGGGAGGGTCGGTGAGCAGTTCTTC.

The J gene is TRBJ2-5, the V gene TRBV6-4; no definite D call. This CDR3 has 14 residues. Trimming pared 3 bases from V and 1 base from J, leaving 9 bases between. The germline CDR1 and CDR2 sequences are MRHNA and SNTAGT. The CDR3 coding sequence is TGTGCCAGCAGTGAAACCGGCGGCCAAGAGACCCAGTACTTC. Translating gives CASSETGGQETQYF.

By share, this clone ranks as medium-sized. The chain combines TRBV2 with TRBJ1-5, with a possible D match to TRBD1 (5 bases). The V end was cut by 6 bases, the J end by 9 bases, with 9 bases between. The CDR3 has 11 amino acids. CDR1 is SNHLY, CDR2 FYNNEI, per germline. Written as DNA, the CDR3 is TGTGCCAGCAGCCCCGGGGGGCCCCAGCATTTT. Protein product: CASSPGGPQHF.

The V and J genes are TRBV6-1 and TRBJ2-2, with 9 bases aligning to TRBD1. Unmatched junction bases numbered 5, after V lost 4 bases and J lost 5 bases. Germline V gene data show CDR1 as MNHNS and CDR2 as SASEGT. The CDR3 runs 15 residues. The CDR3 nucleotides read TGTGCCAGCAGTGCCTCCGGGACAGGGACCGGGGAGCTGTTTTTT. It translates to CASSASGTGTGELFF.

The chain links TRBV7-2 to TRBJ1-2; no clear D gene. The CDR3 extends over 11 amino acids. Trimming removed 2 bases from V and 8 bases from J, with 6 bases in between. CDR1 and CDR2 from the germline V gene are SGHTA and FQGNSA. CDR3 nucleotide sequence: TGTGCCAGCAGCTTACTTTCCGGCTACACCTTC. The encoded protein is CASSLLSGYTF.

The chain carries TRBV5-6 and TRBJ2-5, with D possibly matching TRBD2 (7 bases). The germline V gene encodes CDR1 SGHDT and CDR2 YYEEEE. The CDR3 is 17 amino acids. Trimming cost V 2 bases and J 4 bases, with 21 bases left between them. The CDR3 DNA reads TGTGCCAGCAGCTTTTATCGCGGGGGCCTCGGGGGAGAGACCCAGTACTTC. Translation: CASSFYRGGLGGETQYF.

The V and J genes are TRBV18 and TRBJ2-1, with D maybe TRBD2 (6 bases). This CDR3 comprises 14 residues. V shed 4 bases and J shed 4 bases, with 11 bases lying between them. Germline V CDR1 and CDR2: KGHSH, LQKENI. This CDR3 reads CASSLAELYNEQFF. CDR3 in DNA: TGTGCCAGCTCACTAGCGGAGTTATACAATGAGCAGTTCTTC.

This clone has just one count. The V and J genes are TRBV6-5 and TRBJ2-7; TRBD1 matches at 8 bases. The ends lost 7 bases at V and 2 bases at J; junction bases unmatched: 7. CDR3 size: 14 residues. CDR1 and CDR2 from the germline V gene are MNHEY and SVGAGI. CDR3 protein: CASTKRTGTYEQYF. DNA for the CDR3: TGTGCCAGCACCAAAAGGACAGGGACCTACGAGCAGTACTTC.

The CDR3 loop is CAWSKGVGQPQHF. CDR3 coding DNA: TGTGCCTGGAGTAAGGGGGTGGGACAGCCCCAGCATTTT. The V gene is TRBV30, the J gene TRBJ1-5; tentatively, D is TRBD1 (6 bases). V was trimmed by 2 bases and J by 7 bases, leaving 12 bases between them. CDR3 length equals 13 residues. The germline V gene has CDR1 GTSNPN and CDR2 SVGIG (reference sequence).

The gene calls are TRBV19 and TRBJ2-5; 9 bases are shared with TRBD1. V shed 5 bases and J 5 bases; nucleotides not matched to a gene: 3. In germline, CDR1 is LNHDA, CDR2 SQIVND (reference sequence). This CDR3 has 13 amino acids. The CDR3 loop is CASSSDRGETQYF. The CDR3 DNA follows: TGTGCCAGTAGTTCAGACAGGGGGGAGACCCAGTACTTC.

V gene TRBV14 combines with J gene TRBJ2-5, with no clear D. The CDR3 is made up of 15 amino acids. CDR1 is SGHDN, CDR2 FVKESK, per germline. V gave up 1 base and J gave up 4 bases, with 13 bases separating them. As DNA, the CDR3 is TGTGCCAGCAGCCAAGGGCGCGGCGGTGGAGAGACCCAGTACTTC. As protein: CASSQGRGGGETQYF.

In the case of this clone: A junction boundary mismatches the germline segment, possibly from a read error. This chain links TRBV4-3 with TRBJ2-7; 9 positions agree with TRBD1. This CDR3 comprises 16 residues. CDR1 and CDR2 (germline): LGHNA, YSLEER. CDR3 nucleotides: TGCGCCGGCAGCCAAGATCTTGGGGACAGGGTAGTCGAGCAGTACTTC. It is translated as CAGSQDLGDRVVEQYF.

This clone occurred once. CDR3 sequence (DNA): TGTGCCAGCAGCTTATGGGCCGGGGGGAACTATGGCTACACCTTC. It codes for CASSLWAGGNYGYTF. The chain couples TRBV11-2 to TRBJ1-2; TRBD1 might be the D (5 bases). Germline CDR1 reads SGHAT; CDR2 reads FQNNGV. CDR3 length equals 15 residues. V was pared by 2 bases and J by 2 bases, with 12 bases between.